Below, one T cell receptor beta chain is given with its context. This clone was seen more than once but under ten times. What this receptor recognizes is not known. No quality values exist for individual bases; no much larger clone is one base distant. CDR1 MNHEY and CDR2 SVGAGI are derived from the germline V gene. V gives up 0 bases and J gives up 2 bases, and the segment between their germline ends measures 11 bases. The CDR3, cysteine through phenylalanine, is 15 amino acids long. The DNA shown is the 45-base CDR3, in frame from base 1. This entry is derived from a study of circulating and synovial CD4+ cells in juvenile arthritis (dated by TCRdb to 2013 to 2016). A note on the overall study: TCRbeta CDR3 repertoires of circulating HLA-DR+ CD4 T cells, bulk blood CD4 T cells and synovial CD4 T cells were compared within each patient. The goal of the repertoire sequencing was to confirm that synovial clonotypes were enriched in a circulating synovial-like CD4 T cell subset.

Library construction relied on the immunoSEQ multiplex PCR assay. An external provider carried out the TCRbeta CDR3 sequencing as a commercial service. Per the authors' processing: The analyses used productive nucleotide sequences together with amino acid sequences obtained by in silico translation. Diversity was quantified by Renyi entropy over a range of alpha values, with sample size equalised by taking the median of 200 repeated subsamples. The distance between each pair of repertoires was calculated as one minus the Chao-modified Jaccard index, which corrects for under-sampling, and this distance was used for clustering. Frequency-weighted overlap with synovial clonotypes was computed at 200 sample sizes with 200 draws without replacement at each size, and the value at the size of the smaller sample was reported. TCRdb took this table from immuneACCESS and kept in-frame rearrangements with V and J called. Such tables lack part of the clones; where checked against another copy, unresolved V genes explain under half of the gap, and the rest is unexplained. That table furnishes V, J and clone size, whereas the DNA furnished D and trimming. The sample table holds some 3,900 clones, of which around 83% were seen once. 3.5% to 6% of the sample comes from the top ten.

The paper as a whole reports these results and caveats: Because overlap with synovium rose as sequencing depth increased, the measured fractions of shared clonotypes likely underestimated the overlap of the full repertoire. Traditional Vbeta family usage analysis did not detect the difference between circulating pathogenic-like lymphocytes and bulk blood T cells. Circulating pathogenic-like lymphocytes clustered with synovial T cells and shared a substantially higher fraction of CDR3 sequences with synovium than bulk blood. CPL and bulk blood CD4 samples differed in T cell genome counts by at least an order of magnitude, so sample-size effects were addressed. Lower diversity was observed in synovial and circulating pathogenic-like lymphocyte repertoires than in bulk blood CD4 repertoires, and some CPL samples were found to be as oligoclonal as synovium.

Donors of the sequenced samples were patients with active juvenile idiopathic arthritis. Sorting was carried out immediately after cells were thawed, and dead cells were excluded with Live/Dead Fixable Near-IR Stain. Sequenced: CD4+ T cells from synovial fluid. This TCR came from a human donor with juvenile idiopathic arthritis. The V gene is TRBV6-5 and the J gene is TRBJ2-7; a tentative D match to TRBD2 spans 6 bases. The CDR3 protein sequence reads: CASSYSTGSAYEQYF. In nucleotides, the sequence is TGTGCCAGCAGTTACTCGACCGGGAGTGCCTACGAGCAGTACTTC.